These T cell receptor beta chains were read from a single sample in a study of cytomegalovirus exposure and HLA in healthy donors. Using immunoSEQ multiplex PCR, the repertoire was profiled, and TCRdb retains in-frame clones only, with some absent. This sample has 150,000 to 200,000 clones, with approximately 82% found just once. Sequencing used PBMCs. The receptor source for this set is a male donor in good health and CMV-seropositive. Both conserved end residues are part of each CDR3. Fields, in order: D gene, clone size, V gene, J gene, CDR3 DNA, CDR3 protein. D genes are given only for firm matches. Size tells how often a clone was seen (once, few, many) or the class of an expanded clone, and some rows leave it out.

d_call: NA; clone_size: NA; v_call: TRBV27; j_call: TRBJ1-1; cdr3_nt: TGTGCCAGCAGTGTGTATCCTGGCTTCGCTGAAGCTTTCTTT; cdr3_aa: CASSVYPGFAEAFF
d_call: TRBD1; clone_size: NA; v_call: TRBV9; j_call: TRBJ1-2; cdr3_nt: TGTGCCAGCAGCTCGACAGGGGTCTATGGCTACACCTTC; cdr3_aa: CASSSTGVYGYTF
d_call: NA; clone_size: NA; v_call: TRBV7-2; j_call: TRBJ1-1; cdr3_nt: TGTGCCAGCAGGCTAAGACGGGGCGGGGGAGCTTTCTTT; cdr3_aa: CASRLRRGGGAFF
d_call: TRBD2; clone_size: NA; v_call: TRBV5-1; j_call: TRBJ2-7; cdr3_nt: TGCGCCAGCAGCCCCCGGAGAGCGGGAACCTACGAGCAGTACTTC; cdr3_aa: CASSPRRAGTYEQYF
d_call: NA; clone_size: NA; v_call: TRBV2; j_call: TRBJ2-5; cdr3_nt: TGTGCCAGCTGTGTCGACACGCACCAAGAGACCCAGTACTTC; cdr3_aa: CASCVDTHQETQYF
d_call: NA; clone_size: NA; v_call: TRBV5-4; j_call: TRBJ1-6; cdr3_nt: TGTGCCAGCAGCTTTTCTGGACAGCTGAATTCACCCCTCCACTTT; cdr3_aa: CASSFSGQLNSPLHF
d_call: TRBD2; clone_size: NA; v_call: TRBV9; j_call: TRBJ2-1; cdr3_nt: TGTGCCAGCAGCGTAGAGCGGGGGATCTACTACAATGAGCAGTTCTTC; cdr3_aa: CASSVERGIYYNEQFF
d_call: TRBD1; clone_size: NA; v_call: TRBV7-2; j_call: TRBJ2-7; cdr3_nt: TGTGCCAGCAAACCGGGACAGGGGTCCTACGAGCAGTACTTC; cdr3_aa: CASKPGQGSYEQYF
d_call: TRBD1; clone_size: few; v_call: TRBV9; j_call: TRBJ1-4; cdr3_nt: TGTGCCAGCAGCGTATTGGGGACAGCTAATGAAAAACTGTTTTTT; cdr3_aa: CASSVLGTANEKLFF
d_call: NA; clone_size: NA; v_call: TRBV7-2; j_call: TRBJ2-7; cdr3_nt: TGTGCCAGCAGCGATCGGACTAAAAACTCCTACGAGCAGTACTTC; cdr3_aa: CASSDRTKNSYEQYF
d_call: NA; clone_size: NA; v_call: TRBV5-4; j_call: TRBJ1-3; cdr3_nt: TGTGCCAGCAAGGCTCAGGCGGGAAACACCATATATTTT; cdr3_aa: CASKAQAGNTIYF
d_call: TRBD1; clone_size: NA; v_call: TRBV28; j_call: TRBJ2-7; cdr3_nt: TGTGCCAGCAGTTTAGGCAGCGCAGGGGGCCCCGAGCAGTACTTC; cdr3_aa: CASSLGSAGGPEQYF
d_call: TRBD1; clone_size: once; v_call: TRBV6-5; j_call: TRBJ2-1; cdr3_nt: TGTGCCAGCAGTATTCCGGGACAGGGGTACAATGAGCAGTTCTTC; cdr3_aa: CASSIPGQGYNEQFF
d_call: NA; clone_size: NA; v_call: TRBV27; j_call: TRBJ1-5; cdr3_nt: TGTGCCAGCAGTTTCAGTAACAGAGAAAATCAGCCCCAGCATTTT; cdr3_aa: CASSFSNRENQPQHF
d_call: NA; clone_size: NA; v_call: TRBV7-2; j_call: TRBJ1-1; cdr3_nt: TGTGCCAGCAGTTACACCACAGGGAACACTGAAGCTTTCTTT; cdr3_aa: CASSYTTGNTEAFF
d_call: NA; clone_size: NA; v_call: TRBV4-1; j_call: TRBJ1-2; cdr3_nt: TGCGCCAGCAGCCAAACCACAAATGGCTACACCTTC; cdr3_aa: CASSQTTNGYTF
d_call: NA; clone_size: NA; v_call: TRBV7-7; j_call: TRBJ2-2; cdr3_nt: TGTGCCAGCAGCTCAATCAGGGGAAGAGGGGAGCTGTTTTTT; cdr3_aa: CASSSIRGRGELFF
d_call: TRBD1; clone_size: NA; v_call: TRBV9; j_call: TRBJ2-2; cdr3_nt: TGTGCCAGCAGCGTAGGGAGGACAGGGGCCACGAACACCGGGGAGCTGTTTTTT; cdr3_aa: CASSVGRTGATNTGELFF
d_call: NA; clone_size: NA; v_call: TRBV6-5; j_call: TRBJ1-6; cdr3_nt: TGTGCCAGCAGTTTTGGGGGGAGCTCCTATAATTCACCCCTCCACTTT; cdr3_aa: CASSFGGSSYNSPLHF